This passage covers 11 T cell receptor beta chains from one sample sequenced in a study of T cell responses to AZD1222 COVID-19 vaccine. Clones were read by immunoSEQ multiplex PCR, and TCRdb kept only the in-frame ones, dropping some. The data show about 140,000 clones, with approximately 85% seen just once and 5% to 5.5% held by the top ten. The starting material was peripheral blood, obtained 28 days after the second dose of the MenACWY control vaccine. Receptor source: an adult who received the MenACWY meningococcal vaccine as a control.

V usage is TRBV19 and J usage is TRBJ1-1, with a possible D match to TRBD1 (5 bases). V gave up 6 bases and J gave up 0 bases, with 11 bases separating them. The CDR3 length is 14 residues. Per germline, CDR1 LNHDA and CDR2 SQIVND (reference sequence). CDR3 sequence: CASRWRGMNTEAFF. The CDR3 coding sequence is TGTGCCAGTAGGTGGCGGGGGATGAACACTGAAGCTTTCTTT.

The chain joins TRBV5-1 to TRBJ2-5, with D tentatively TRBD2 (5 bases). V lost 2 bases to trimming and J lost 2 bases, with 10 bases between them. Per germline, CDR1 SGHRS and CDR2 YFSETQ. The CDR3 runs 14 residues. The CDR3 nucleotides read TGCGCCAGCAGCTTACGGGGAGCTCAAGAGACCCAGTACTTC. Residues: CASSLRGAQETQYF.

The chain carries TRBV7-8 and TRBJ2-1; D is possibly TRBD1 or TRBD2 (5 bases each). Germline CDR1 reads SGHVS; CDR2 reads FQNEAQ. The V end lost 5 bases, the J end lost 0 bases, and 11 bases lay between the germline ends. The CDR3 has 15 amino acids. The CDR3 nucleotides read TGTGCCAGCAGCCGAGATGGGGGCTCCTACAATGAGCAGTTCTTC. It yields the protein CASSRDGGSYNEQFF.

The CDR3 protein is CASSRAPDRVTYEQYF. The DNA for the CDR3 is TGCGCCAGCAGCCGGGCGCCGGACAGGGTTACCTACGAGCAGTACTTC. The chain joins TRBV4-1 to TRBJ2-7; 8 bases agree with TRBD1. Germline lookup yields CDR1 MGHRA and CDR2 YSYEKL. The V segment lost 4 bases and the J segment 2 bases; nucleotides outside the gene matches: 10. This CDR3 is built from 16 residues.

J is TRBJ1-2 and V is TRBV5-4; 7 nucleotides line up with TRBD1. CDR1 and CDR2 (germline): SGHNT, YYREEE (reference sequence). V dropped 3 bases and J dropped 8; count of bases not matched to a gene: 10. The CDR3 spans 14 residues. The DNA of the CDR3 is TGTGCCAGCAGCTACCAGACAGGGTTGAGGGGCTACACCTTC. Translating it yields CASSYQTGLRGYTF.

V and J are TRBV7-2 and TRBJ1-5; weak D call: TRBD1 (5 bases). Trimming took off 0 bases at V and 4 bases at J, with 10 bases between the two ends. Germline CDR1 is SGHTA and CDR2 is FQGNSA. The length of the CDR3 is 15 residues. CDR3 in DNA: TGTGCCAGCAGCTTAGCGAGGGGCCCGAATCAGCCCCAGCATTTT. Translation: CASSLARGPNQPQHF.

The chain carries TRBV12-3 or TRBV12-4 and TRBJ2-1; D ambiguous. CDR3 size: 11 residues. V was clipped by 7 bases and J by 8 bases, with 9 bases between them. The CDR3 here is CASKLVDEQFF. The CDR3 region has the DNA TGTGCCAGCAAACTGGTGGATGAGCAGTTCTTC.

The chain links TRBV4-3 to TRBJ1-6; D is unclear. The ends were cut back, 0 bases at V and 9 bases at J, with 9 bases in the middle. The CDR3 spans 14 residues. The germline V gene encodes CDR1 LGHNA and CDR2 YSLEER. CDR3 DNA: TGCGCCAGCAGCCAAGATAAGGTGGGTTCACCCCTCCACTTT. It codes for CASSQDKVGSPLHF.

CDR3 in amino acids: CASSGPGTGDQPQHF. CDR3 DNA sequence: TGTGCCAGCAGCGGACCCGGGACAGGGGACCAGCCCCAGCATTTT. The chain combines TRBV7-9 with TRBJ1-5; 10 bases align to TRBD1. Unmatched junction bases numbered 8, after V lost 5 bases and J lost 7 bases. There are 15 residues in the CDR3. Germline CDR1 reads SEHNR; CDR2 reads FQNEAQ (reference sequence).

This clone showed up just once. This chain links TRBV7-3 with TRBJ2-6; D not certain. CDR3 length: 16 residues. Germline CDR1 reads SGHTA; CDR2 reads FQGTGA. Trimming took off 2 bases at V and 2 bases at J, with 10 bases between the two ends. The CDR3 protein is CASSLSPTTGANVLTF. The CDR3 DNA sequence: TGTGCCAGCAGCTTATCCCCAACCACTGGGGCCAACGTCCTGACTTTC.

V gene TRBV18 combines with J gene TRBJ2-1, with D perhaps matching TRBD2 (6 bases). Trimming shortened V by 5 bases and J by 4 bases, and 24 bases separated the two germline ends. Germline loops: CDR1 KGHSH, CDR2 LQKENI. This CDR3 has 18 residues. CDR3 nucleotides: TGTGCCAGCTCAACCTCTAGCGCCCTTTTCCTTGAGTACAATGAGCAGTTCTTC. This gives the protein CASSTSSALFLEYNEQFF.